These T cell receptor beta chains were read from a single sample in a study of spatial heterogeneity in lung cancer. TCRdb reanalysed the 5' RACE reads using MiXCR and keeps one entry per CDR3 protein. The sample comprises 35,000 to 45,000 distinct CDR3 sequences, under 8.5% of which are singletons, and approximately 29% rests with the top ten. The sample consisted of PBMCs, taken at surgery. Receptors were obtained from a female donor with early-stage non-small cell lung cancer. Each CDR3 is given with its conserved first and last residue. The order of the fields is clone size, D gene, J gene, V gene, CDR3 DNA, CDR3 protein. D genes are given only for firm matches. Size values are once, few and many counts, or a class for expanded clones, and some rows have none.

abundance: -; d_gene: -; j_gene: TRBJ1-3; v_gene: TRBV5-1; CDR3nt: TGCGCCAGCAGCCCGAACCTGAGAAACACCATATATTTT; CDR3aa: CASSPNLRNTIYF
abundance: many; d_gene: -; j_gene: TRBJ2-2; v_gene: TRBV12-3/TRBV12-4; CDR3nt: TGTGCCGGCAGTCCCCGGATCGGCGGGGAGCTGTTTTTT; CDR3aa: CAGSPRIGGELFF
abundance: few; d_gene: -; j_gene: TRBJ1-1; v_gene: TRBV20-1; CDR3nt: TGCAGTGCTAGATTGGGGGTCGACACTGAAGCTTTCTTT; CDR3aa: CSARLGVDTEAFF
abundance: -; d_gene: -; j_gene: TRBJ2-7; v_gene: TRBV3-1; CDR3nt: TGTGCCAGCAGCCAAGATACGGGGGGCCAGGTCTACGAGCAGTACTTC; CDR3aa: CASSQDTGGQVYEQYF
abundance: many; d_gene: -; j_gene: TRBJ2-7; v_gene: TRBV27; CDR3nt: TGTGCCAGCAGTTTAAAGAGGGATTCTTCCTACGAGCAGTACTTC; CDR3aa: CASSLKRDSSYEQYF
abundance: -; d_gene: -; j_gene: TRBJ1-4; v_gene: TRBV20-1; CDR3nt: TGCAGTGCTGCCCCTCCCCTTTACAATGAAAAACTGTTTTTT; CDR3aa: CSAAPPLYNEKLFF
abundance: -; d_gene: TRBD1; j_gene: TRBJ2-5; v_gene: TRBV5-1; CDR3nt: TGCGCCAGCAGCCGGGGACAGGAAGAGACCCAGTACTTC; CDR3aa: CASSRGQEETQYF
abundance: many; d_gene: TRBD2; j_gene: TRBJ2-1; v_gene: TRBV28; CDR3nt: TGTGCCAGCAGTCCCGGACTAGCGGGCAATGAGCAGTTCTTC; CDR3aa: CASSPGLAGNEQFF
abundance: few; d_gene: -; j_gene: TRBJ2-7; v_gene: TRBV7-2; CDR3nt: TGTGCCAGCAGCTTAGGGCGGGTCTACGAGCAGTACTTC; CDR3aa: CASSLGRVYEQYF
abundance: few; d_gene: -; j_gene: TRBJ1-1; v_gene: TRBV5-1; CDR3nt: TGCGCCAGCAGCTTAAACTGGGTAGGGGCTGAAGCTTTCTTT; CDR3aa: CASSLNWVGAEAFF
abundance: many; d_gene: TRBD1; j_gene: TRBJ1-4; v_gene: TRBV28; CDR3nt: TGTGCCAGCAGTTTGGCGGGACAGGGGCAAGGAAAACTGTTTTTT; CDR3aa: CASSLAGQGQGKLFF